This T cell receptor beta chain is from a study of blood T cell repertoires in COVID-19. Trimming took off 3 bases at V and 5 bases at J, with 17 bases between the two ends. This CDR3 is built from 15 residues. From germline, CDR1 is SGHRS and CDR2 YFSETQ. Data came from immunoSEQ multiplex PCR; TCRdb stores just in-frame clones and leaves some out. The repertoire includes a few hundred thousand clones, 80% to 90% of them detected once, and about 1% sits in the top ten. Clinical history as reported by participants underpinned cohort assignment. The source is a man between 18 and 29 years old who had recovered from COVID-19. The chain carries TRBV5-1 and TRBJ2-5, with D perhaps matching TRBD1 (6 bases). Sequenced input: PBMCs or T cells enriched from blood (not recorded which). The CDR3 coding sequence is TGCGCCAGCAGCTGGGTAGTGGGGGCAGGGGAGACCCAGTACTTC. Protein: CASSWVVGAGETQYF. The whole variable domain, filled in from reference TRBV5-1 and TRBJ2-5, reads KAGVTQTPRYLIKTRGQQVTLSCSPISGHRSVSWYQQTPGQGLQFLFEYFSETQRNKGNFPGRFSGRQFSNSRSEMNVSTLELGDSALYLCASSWVVGAGETQYFGPGTRLLVL.